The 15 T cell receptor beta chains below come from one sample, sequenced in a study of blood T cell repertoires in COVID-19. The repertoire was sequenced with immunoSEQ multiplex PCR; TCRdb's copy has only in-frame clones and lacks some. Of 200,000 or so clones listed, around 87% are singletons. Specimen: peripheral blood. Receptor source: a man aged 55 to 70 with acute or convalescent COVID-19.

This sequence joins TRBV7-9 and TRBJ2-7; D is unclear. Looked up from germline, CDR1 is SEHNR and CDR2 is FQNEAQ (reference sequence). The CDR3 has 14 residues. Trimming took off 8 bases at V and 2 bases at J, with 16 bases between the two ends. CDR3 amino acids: CASADSSIAYEQYF. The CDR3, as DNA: TGTGCCAGCGCCGACTCATCCATCGCCTACGAGCAGTACTTC. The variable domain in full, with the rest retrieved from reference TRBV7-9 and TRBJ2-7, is DTGVSQNPRHKITKRGQNVTFRCDPISEHNRLYWYRQTLGQGPEFLTYFQNEAQLEKSRLLSDRFSAERPKGSFSTLEIQRTEQGDSAMYLCASADSSIAYEQYFGPGTRLTVT.

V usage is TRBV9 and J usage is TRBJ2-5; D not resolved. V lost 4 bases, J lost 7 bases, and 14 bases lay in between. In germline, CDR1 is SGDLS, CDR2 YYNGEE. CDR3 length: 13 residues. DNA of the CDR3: TGTGCCAGCAGCCCCGATCAGGTTGGGACCCAGTACTTC. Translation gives CASSPDQVGTQYF. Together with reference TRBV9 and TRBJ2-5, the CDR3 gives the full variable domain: DSGVTQTPKHLITATGQRVTLRCSPRSGDLSVYWYQQSLDQGLQFLIQYYNGEERAKGNILERFSAQQFPDLHSELNLSSLELGDSALYFCASSPDQVGTQYFGPGTRLLVL.

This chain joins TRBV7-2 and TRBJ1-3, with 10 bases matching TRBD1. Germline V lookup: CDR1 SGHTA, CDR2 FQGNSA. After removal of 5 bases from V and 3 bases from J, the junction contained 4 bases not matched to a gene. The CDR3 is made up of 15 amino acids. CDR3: CASSPGTGVGNTIYF. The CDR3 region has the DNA TGTGCCAGCAGCCCCGGGACAGGGGTTGGAAACACCATATATTTT.

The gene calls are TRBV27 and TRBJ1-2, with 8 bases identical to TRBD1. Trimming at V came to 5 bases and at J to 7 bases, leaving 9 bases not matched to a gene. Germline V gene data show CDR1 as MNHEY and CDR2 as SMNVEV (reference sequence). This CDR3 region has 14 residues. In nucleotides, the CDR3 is TGTGCCAGCAGTCCAAGGACAGGGTGGGGTGGCTACACCTTC. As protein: CASSPRTGWGGYTF.

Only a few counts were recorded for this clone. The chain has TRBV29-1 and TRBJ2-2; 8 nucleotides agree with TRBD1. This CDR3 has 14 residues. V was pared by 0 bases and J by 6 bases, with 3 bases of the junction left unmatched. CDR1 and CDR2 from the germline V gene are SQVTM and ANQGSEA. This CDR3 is CSVEDPGGPGELFF. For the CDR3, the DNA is TGCAGCGTTGAAGACCCAGGGGGCCCCGGGGAGCTGTTTTTT.

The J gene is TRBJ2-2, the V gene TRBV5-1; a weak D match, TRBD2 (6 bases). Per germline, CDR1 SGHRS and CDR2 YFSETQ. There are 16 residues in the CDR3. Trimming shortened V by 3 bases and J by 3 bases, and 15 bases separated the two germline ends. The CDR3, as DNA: TGCGCCAGCAGCTCCGGACCTAGCGCGGACACCGGGGAGCTGTTTTTT. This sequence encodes CASSSGPSADTGELFF.

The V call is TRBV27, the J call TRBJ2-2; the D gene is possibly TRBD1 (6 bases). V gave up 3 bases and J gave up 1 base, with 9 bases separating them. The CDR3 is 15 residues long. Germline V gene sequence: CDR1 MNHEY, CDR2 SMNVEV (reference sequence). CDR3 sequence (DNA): TGTGCCAGCAGTTTTAACAGGGTGAACACCGGGGAGCTGTTTTTT. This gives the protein CASSFNRVNTGELFF.

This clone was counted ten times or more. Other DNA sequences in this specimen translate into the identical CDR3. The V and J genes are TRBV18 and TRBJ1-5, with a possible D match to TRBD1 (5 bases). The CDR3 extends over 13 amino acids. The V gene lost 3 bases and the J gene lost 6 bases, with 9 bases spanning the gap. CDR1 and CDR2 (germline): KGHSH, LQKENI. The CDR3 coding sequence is TGTGCCAGCTCACCGGGGCAGGTTCAGCCCCAGCATTTT. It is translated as CASSPGQVQPQHF.

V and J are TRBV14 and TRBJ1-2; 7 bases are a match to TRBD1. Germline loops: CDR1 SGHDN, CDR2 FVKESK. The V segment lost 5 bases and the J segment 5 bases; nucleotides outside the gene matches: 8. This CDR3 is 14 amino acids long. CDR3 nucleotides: TGTGCCAGCAGCTTCGCTACAGGGGCATATGGCTACACCTTC. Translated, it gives CASSFATGAYGYTF.

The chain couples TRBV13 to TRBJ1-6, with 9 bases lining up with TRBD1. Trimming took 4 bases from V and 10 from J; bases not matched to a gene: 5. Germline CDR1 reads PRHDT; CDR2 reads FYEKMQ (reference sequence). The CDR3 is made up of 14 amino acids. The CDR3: CASSSPGQGSPLHF. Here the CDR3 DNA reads TGTGCCAGCAGCTCCCCGGGACAGGGCTCACCCCTCCACTTT.

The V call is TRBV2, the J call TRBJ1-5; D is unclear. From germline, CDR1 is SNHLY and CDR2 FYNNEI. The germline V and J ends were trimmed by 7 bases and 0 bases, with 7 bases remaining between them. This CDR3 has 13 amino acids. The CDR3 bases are TGTGCCAGCAAGAGGTATAGCAATCAGCCCCAGCATTTT. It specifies CASKRYSNQPQHF. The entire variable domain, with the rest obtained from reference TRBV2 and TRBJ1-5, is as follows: EPEVTQTPSHQVTQMGQEVILRCVPISNHLYFYWYRQILGQKVEFLVSFYNNEISEKSEIFDDQFSVERPDGSNFTLKIRSTKLEDSAMYFCASKRYSNQPQHFGDGTRLSIL.

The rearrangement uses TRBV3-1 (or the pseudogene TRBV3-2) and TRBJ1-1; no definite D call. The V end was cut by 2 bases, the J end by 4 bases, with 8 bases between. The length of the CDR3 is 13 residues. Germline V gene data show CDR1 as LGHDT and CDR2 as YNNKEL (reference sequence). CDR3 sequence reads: CASSQPPGTEAFF. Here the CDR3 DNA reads TGTGCCAGCAGCCAACCCCCGGGCACTGAAGCTTTCTTT.

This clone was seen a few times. The CDR3 DNA sequence: TGTGCCAGCAGCGGGGGGACAGGGAGGTACGAGCAGTACTTC. This gives the protein CASSGGTGRYEQYF. The rearrangement joins TRBV9 to TRBJ2-7, with 9 bases matching TRBD1. The CDR3 consists of 14 residues. V trimming: 3 bases; J trimming: 4 bases; junction bases outside the gene matches: 5. From germline, CDR1 is SGDLS and CDR2 YYNGEE.

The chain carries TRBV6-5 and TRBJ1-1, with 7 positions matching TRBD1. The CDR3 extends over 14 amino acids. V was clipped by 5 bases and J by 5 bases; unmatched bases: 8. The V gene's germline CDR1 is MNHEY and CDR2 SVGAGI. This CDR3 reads CASSKRQGWTEAFF. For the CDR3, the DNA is TGTGCCAGCAGTAAAAGACAGGGCTGGACTGAAGCTTTCTTT.

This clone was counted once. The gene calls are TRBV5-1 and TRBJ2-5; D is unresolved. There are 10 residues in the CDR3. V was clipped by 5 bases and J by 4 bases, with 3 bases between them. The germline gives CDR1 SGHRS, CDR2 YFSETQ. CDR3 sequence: CASSIETQYF. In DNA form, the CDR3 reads TGCGCCAGCAGTATAGAGACCCAGTACTTC.